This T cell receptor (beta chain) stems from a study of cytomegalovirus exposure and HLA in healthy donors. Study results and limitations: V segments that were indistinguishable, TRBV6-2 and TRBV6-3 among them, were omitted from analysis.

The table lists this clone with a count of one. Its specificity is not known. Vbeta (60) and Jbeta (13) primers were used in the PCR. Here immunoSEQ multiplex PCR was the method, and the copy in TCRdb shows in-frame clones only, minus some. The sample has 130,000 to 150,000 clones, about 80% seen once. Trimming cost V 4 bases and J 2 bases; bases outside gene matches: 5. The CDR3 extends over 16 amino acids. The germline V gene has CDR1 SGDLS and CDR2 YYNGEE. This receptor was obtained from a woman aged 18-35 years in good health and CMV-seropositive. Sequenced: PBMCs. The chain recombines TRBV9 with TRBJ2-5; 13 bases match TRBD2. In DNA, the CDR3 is TGTGCCAGCAGCCTTGGGACTAGCGGGGCTCAAGAGACCCAGTACTTC. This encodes CASSLGTSGAQETQYF. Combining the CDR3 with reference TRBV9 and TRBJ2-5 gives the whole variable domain DSGVTQTPKHLITATGQRVTLRCSPRSGDLSVYWYQQSLDQGLQFLIQYYNGEERAKGNILERFSAQQFPDLHSELNLSSLELGDSALYFCASSLGTSGAQETQYFGPGTRLLVL.